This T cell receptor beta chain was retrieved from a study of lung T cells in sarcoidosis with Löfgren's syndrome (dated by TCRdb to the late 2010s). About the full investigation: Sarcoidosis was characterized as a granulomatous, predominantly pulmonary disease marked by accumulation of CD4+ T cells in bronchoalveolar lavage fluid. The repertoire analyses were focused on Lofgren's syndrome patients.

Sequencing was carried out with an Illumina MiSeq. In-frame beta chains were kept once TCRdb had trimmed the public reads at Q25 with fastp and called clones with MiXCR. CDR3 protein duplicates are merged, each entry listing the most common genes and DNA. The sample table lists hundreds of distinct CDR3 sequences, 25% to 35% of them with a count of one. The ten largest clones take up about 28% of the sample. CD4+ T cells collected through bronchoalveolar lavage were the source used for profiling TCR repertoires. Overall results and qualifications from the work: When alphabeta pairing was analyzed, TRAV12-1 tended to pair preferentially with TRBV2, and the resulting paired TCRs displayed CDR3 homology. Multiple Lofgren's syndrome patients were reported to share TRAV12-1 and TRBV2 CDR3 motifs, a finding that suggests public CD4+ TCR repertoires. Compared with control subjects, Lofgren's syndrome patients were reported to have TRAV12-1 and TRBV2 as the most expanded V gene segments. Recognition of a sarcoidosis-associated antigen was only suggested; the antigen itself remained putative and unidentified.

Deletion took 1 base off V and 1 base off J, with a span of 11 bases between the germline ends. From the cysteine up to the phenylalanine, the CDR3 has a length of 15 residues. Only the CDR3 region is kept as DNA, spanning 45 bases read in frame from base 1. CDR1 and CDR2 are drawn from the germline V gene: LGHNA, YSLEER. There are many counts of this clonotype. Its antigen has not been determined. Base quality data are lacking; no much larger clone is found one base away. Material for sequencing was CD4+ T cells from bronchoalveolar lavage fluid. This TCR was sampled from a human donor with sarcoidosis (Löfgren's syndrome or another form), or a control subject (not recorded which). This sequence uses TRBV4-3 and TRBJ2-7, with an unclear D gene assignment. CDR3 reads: CASSQVVKGSYEQYF. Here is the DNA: TGCGCCAGCAGCCAAGTTGTTAAAGGGTCCTACGAGCAGTACTTC.